A selection of T cell receptor beta chains follows, all from one sample in a study of T cell responses to AZD1222 COVID-19 vaccine. Sequenced by immunoSEQ multiplex PCR; TCRdb stores in-frame clones only, minus some. The table lists about 120,000 clones, about 90% of them singletons, with around 10% in the top ten. Sequencing was performed on peripheral blood, taken on day 0 of AZD1222 vaccination. Every receptor here comes from an adult in good health. The conserved cysteine and the conserved F or W are not part of the CDR3 here.

cdr3_aa,v_call,j_call
ASSPTGNTGELF,TRBV18,TRBJ2-2
ASSGRNTGELF,TRBV7-2,TRBJ2-2
ASSVQQVGNTEAF,TRBV2,TRBJ1-1
ASSQDLYRGSYEQY,TRBV4-3,TRBJ2-7
ASSVGGRDGEKLF,TRBV9,TRBJ1-4
ASSRAGGAEAF,TRBV7-8,TRBJ1-1
ASRRGLSYGYT,TRBV19,TRBJ1-2
SASRRVRGSGNEQF,TRBV20-1,TRBJ2-1
ASSLGQRNTEAF,TRBV28,TRBJ1-1
ASSFDRGNEKLF,TRBV27,TRBJ1-4
ASSRWAVSSGNTIY,TRBV19,TRBJ1-3
ASSIQASAGDEQF,TRBV19,TRBJ2-1
SVQGQGGGYT,TRBV29-1,TRBJ1-2
ASSFPGAVGYT,TRBV27,TRBJ1-2
TSSQETSGSDGGELF,TRBV1,TRBJ2-2
ASSSDPSGLNEQF,TRBV3-1/TRBV3-2,TRBJ2-1
ASSLVGSKSSGYT,TRBV5-5,TRBJ1-2
ASRGQMGGLNEKLF,TRBV4-1,TRBJ1-4
ASSLQAGGGYT,TRBV7-2,TRBJ1-2
ASSPPVGDTQY,TRBV18,TRBJ2-3
ASSPREGANTEAF,TRBV7-9,TRBJ1-1
ASSPGQGGRGSEAF,TRBV23-1,TRBJ1-1
ASSLGVGAFNYEQY,TRBV5-1,TRBJ2-7
ASSLGYRTQQANEKLF,TRBV7-8,TRBJ1-4
ASSPGAGANVLT,TRBV19,TRBJ2-6
AISVGPPGRIRSGNTIY,TRBV10-3,TRBJ1-3
ASSLEPPGEQY,TRBV5-1,TRBJ2-7
ASTPGQLLNEQF,TRBV4-1,TRBJ2-1
ASSTRRGTPNTEAF,TRBV25-1,TRBJ1-1
ASRRGRGRNEQY,TRBV7-4,TRBJ2-7
ASSQGLGSPLH,TRBV14,TRBJ1-6
AWSVRNRGGNSPLH,TRBV30,TRBJ1-6
ASSVAGGSFYEQY,TRBV11-2,TRBJ2-7
ASSSQDSYEQY,TRBV5-1,TRBJ2-7
ASSLDRRTRTEELF,TRBV5-4,TRBJ2-2
ASGLGAYEQY,TRBV11-2,TRBJ2-7
ASSVRTGRTEAF,TRBV5-1,TRBJ1-1
ASSLERDRSPNQPQH,TRBV5-1,TRBJ1-5
ASSLDEFSYEQY,TRBV7-9,TRBJ2-7
ASSLELGKGDYEQY,TRBV7-9,TRBJ2-7
AWSEGDGYT,TRBV30,TRBJ1-2
ASSPNTGHYGANVLT,TRBV6-6,TRBJ2-6
AWSVQGYGYT,TRBV30,TRBJ1-2
ASSLDPTNQPQH,TRBV7-2,TRBJ1-5
ASREGGENIQY,TRBV19,TRBJ2-4
ASSSRTSGRGRNEQF,TRBV11-3,TRBJ2-1